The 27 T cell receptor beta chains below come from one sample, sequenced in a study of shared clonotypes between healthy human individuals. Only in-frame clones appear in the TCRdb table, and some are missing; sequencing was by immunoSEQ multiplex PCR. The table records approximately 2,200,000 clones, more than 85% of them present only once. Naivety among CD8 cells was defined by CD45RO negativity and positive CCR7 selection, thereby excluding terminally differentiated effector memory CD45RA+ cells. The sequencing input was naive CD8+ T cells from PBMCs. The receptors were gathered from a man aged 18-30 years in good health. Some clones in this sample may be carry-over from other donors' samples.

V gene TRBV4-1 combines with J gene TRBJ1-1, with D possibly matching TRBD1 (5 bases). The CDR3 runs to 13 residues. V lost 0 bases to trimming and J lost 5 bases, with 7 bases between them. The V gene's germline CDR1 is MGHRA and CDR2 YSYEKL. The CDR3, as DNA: TGCGCCAGCAGCCAAGATGGGGGGACTGAAGCTTTCTTT. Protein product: CASSQDGGTEAFF.

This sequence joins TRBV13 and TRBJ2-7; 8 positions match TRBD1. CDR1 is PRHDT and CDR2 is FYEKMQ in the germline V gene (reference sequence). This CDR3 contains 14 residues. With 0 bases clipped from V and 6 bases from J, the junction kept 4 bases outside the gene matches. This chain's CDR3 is CASSLGVTGGEQYF. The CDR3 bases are TGTGCCAGCAGCTTAGGCGTTACAGGGGGCGAGCAGTACTTC.

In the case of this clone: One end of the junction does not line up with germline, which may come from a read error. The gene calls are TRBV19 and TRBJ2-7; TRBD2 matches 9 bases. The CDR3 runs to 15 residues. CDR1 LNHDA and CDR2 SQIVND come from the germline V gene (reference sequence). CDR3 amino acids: CASSPLAGASDEQYF. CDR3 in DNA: TGTGCCAGTAGTCCCTTAGCGGGAGCCTCCGACGAGCAGTACTTC.

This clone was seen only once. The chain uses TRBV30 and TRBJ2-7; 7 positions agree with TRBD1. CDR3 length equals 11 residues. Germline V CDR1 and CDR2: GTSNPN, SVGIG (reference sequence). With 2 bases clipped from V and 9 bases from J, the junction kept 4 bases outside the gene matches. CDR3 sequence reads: CAWSQGDAQYF. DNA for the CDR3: TGTGCCTGGAGTCAGGGGGACGCGCAGTACTTC. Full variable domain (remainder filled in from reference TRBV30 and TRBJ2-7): SQTIHQWPATLVQPVGSPLSLECTVEGTSNPNLYWYRQAAGRGLQLLFYSVGIGQISSEVPQNLSASRPQDRQFILSSKKLLLSDSGFYLCAWSQGDAQYFGPGTRLTVT.

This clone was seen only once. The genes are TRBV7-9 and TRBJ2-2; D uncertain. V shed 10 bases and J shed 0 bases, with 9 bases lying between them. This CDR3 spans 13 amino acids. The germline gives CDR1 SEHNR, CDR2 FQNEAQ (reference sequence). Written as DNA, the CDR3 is TGTGCCAACAGTTTTTCGAACACCGGGGAGCTGTTTTTT. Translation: CANSFSNTGELFF.

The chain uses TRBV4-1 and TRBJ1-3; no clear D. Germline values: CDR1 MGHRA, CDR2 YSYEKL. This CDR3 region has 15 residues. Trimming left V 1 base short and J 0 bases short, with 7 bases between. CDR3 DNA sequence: TGCGCCAGCAGCCAAGGTGCGATCTCTGGAAACACCATATATTTT. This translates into CASSQGAISGNTIYF.

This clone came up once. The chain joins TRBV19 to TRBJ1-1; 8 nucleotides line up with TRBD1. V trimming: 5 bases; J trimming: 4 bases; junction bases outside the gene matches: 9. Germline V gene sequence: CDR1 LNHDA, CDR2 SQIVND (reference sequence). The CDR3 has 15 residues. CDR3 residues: CASSEGQDYTTEAFF. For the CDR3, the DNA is TGTGCCAGTAGTGAGGGACAGGACTACACCACTGAAGCTTTCTTT.

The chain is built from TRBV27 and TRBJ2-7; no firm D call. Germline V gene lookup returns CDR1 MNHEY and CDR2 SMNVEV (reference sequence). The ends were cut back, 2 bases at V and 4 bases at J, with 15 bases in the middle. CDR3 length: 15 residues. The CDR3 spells CASSLIPPESYEQYF. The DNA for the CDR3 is TGTGCCAGCAGTTTAATCCCCCCGGAATCGTACGAGCAGTACTTC.

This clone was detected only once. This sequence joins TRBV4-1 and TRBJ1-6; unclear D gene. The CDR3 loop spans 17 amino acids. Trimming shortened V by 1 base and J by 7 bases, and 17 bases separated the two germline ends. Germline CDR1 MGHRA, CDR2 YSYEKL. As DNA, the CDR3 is TGCGCCAGCAGCCAAGTTGGGAACCCAAGCTTAAATTCACCCCTCCACTTT. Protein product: CASSQVGNPSLNSPLHF.

CDR3 sequence reads: CASSEYGATEAFF. For the CDR3, the DNA is TGTGCCAGCAGTGAGTACGGGGCCACTGAAGCTTTCTTT. The rearrangement joins TRBV2 to TRBJ1-1; possible D gene TRBD1, 5 bases. The V gene lost 3 bases and the J gene lost 4 bases, with 9 bases spanning the gap. This CDR3 contains 13 residues. Germline lookup yields CDR1 SNHLY and CDR2 FYNNEI.

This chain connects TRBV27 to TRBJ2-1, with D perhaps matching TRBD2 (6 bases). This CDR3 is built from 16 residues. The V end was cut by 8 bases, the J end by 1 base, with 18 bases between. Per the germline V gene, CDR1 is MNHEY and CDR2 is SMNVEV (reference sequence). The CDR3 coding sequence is TGTGCCAGCGGGTTACGAGCGGGTCTTTCCTACAATGAGCAGTTCTTC. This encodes CASGLRAGLSYNEQFF.

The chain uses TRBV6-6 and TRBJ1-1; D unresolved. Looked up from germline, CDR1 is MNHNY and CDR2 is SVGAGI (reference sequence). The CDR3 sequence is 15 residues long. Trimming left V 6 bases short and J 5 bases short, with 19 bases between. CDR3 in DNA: TGTGCCAGCAGCCTAGGGTTTCGGGTTCGGACTGAAGCTTTCTTT. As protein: CASSLGFRVRTEAFF.

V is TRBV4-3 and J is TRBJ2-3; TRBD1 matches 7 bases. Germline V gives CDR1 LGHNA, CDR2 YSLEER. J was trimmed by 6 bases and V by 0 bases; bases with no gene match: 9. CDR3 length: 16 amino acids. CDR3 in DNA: TGCGCCAGCAGCCAAGAGTTCAGGGGGACAAGCGATACGCAGTATTTT. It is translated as CASSQEFRGTSDTQYF.

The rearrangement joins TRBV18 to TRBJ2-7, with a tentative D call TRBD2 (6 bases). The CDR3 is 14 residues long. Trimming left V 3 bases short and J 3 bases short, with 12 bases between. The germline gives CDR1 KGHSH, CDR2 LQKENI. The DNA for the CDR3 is TGTGCCAGCTCACCCGAGGCGGGGTACTACGAGCAGTACTTC. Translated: CASSPEAGYYEQYF. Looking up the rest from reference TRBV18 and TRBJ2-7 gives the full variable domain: NAGVMQNPRHLVRRRGQEARLRCSPMKGHSHVYWYRQLPEEGLKFMVYLQKENIIDESGMPKERFSAEFPKEGPSILRIQQVVRGDSAAYFCASSPEAGYYEQYFGPGTRLTVT.

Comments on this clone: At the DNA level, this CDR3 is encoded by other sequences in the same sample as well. The CDR3 sequence: CASSGRDSGYEQYF. The DNA for the CDR3 is TGTGCCAGCAGCGGACGGGACAGTGGCTACGAGCAGTACTTC. J is TRBJ2-7 and V is TRBV9; TRBD1 aligns across 7 bases. CDR1 is SGDLS, CDR2 YYNGEE, per germline. V shed 3 bases, J shed 3 bases, and the junction held 6 bases outside the gene matches. The CDR3 extends over 14 amino acids.

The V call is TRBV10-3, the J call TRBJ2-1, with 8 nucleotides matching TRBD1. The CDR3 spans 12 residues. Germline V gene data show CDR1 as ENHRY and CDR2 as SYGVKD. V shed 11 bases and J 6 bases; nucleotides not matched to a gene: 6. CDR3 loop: CAAGGRGNEQFF. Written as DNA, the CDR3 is TGTGCCGCAGGGGGCAGGGGCAATGAGCAGTTCTTC.

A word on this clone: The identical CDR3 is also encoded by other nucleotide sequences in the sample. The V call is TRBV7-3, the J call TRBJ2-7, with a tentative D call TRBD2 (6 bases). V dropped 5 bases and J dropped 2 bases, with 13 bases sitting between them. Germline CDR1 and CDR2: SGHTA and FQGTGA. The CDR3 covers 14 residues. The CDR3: CASSPSGSAYEQYF. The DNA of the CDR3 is TGTGCCAGCAGCCCGTCCGGGAGCGCCTACGAGCAGTACTTC.

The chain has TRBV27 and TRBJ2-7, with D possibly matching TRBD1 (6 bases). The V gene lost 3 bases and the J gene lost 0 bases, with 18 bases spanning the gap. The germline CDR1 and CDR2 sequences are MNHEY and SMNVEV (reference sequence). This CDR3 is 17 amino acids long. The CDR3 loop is CASSFSPWTESSYEQYF. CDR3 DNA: TGTGCCAGCAGTTTTTCCCCCTGGACAGAGAGCTCCTACGAGCAGTACTTC.

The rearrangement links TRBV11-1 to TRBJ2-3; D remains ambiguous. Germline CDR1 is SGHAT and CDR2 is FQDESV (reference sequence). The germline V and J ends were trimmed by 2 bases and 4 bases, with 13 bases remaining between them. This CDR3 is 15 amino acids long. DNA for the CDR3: TGTGCCAGCAGCTTAAACCTCGGAAAAGCAGATACGCAGTATTTT. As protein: CASSLNLGKADTQYF. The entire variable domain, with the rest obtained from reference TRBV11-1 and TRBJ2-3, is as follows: EAEVAQSPRYKITEKSQAVAFWCDPISGHATLYWYRQILGQGPELLVQFQDESVVDDSQLPKDRFSAERLKGVDSTLKIQPAELGDSAMYLCASSLNLGKADTQYFGPGTRLTVL.

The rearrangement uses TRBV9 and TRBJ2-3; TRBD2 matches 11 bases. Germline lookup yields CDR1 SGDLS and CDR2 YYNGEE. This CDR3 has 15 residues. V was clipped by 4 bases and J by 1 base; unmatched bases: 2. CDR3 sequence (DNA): TGTGCCAGCAGCACACTAGCGGGGGGCACAGATACGCAGTATTTT. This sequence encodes CASSTLAGGTDTQYF. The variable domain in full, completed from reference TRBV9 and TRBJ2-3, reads DSGVTQTPKHLITATGQRVTLRCSPRSGDLSVYWYQQSLDQGLQFLIQYYNGEERAKGNILERFSAQQFPDLHSELNLSSLELGDSALYFCASSTLAGGTDTQYFGPGTRLTVL.

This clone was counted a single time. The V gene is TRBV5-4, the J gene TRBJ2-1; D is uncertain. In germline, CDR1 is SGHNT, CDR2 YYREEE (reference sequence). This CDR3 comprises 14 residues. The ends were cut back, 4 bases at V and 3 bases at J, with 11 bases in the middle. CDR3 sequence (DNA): TGTGCCAGCAGCGATGGCGGAGTCTACAATGAGCAGTTCTTC. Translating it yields CASSDGGVYNEQFF.

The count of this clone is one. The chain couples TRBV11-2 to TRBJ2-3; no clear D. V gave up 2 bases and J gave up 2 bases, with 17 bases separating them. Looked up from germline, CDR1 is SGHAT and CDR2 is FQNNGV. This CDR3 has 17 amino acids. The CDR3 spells CASSLKWATPLTDTQYF. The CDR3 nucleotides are TGTGCCAGCAGCTTAAAGTGGGCAACCCCTCTCACAGATACGCAGTATTTT.

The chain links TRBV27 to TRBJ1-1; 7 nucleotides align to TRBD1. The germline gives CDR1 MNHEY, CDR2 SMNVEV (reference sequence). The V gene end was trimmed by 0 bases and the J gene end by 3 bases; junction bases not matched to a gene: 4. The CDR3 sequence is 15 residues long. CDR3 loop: CASSLSGRGYTEAFF. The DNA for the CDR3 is TGTGCCAGCAGTTTATCGGGCAGGGGGTACACTGAAGCTTTCTTT.

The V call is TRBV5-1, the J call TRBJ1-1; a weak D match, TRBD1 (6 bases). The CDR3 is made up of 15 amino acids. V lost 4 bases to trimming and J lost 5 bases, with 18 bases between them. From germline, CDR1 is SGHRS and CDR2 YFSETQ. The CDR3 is CASSPYPGAQTEAFF. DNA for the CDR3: TGCGCCAGCAGCCCTTACCCGGGGGCGCAAACTGAAGCTTTCTTT.

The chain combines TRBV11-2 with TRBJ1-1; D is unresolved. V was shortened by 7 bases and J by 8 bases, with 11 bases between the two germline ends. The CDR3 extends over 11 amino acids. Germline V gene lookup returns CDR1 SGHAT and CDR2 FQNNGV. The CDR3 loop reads CASTPSGEAFF. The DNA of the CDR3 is TGTGCCAGCACCCCCAGTGGGGAAGCTTTCTTT.

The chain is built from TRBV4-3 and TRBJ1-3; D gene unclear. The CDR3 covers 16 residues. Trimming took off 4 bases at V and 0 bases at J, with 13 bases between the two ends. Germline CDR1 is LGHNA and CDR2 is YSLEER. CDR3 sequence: CASSPLGGSSGNTIYF. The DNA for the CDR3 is TGCGCCAGCAGCCCCCTTGGCGGTAGCTCTGGAAACACCATATATTTT.

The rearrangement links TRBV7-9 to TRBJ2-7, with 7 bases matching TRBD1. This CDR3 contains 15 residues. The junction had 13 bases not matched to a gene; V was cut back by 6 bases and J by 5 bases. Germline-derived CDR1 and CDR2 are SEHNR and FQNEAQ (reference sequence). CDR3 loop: CASSIPGGNPHEQYF. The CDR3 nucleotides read TGTGCCAGCAGTATACCAGGGGGTAACCCCCACGAGCAGTACTTC.